This TCR beta chain was identified during a study of human T cells and chemical hapten exposure. Study-wide results and limits: TCRs above 1 in 1000 frequency did not change with DPC sensitization.

TCRdb re-analysed the RACE reads in MiXCR, keeping a single row per CDR3 protein. The sample has 140,000 or so distinct CDR3 sequences, 12% seen once; the top ten hold 1.3% to 1.5%. From germline, CDR1 is SQVTM and CDR2 ANQGSEA. V lost 4 bases, J lost 6 bases, and 9 bases lay in between. CDR3 length equals 11 residues. Regarding time point: patch test 2, 6 weeks after DPC sensitization. The treatment here: therapeutic diphenylcyclopropenone sensitization with weekly scalp DPC. A note on this clonotype: What it recognizes is unknown.

The sequences come from whole blood, collected in connection with sensitization to the hapten diphenylcyclopropenone (DPC). The chain is built from TRBV29-1 and TRBJ1-2; perhaps TRBD1 as D (5 bases). The clonotype comes from a woman in her 50s with alopecia areata. Some clones in this sample may be carry-over from other donors' samples. This CDR3 is CSVAGLDGYTF. The CDR3 DNA reads as TGCAGCGTTGCGGGACTCGATGGCTACACCTTC.